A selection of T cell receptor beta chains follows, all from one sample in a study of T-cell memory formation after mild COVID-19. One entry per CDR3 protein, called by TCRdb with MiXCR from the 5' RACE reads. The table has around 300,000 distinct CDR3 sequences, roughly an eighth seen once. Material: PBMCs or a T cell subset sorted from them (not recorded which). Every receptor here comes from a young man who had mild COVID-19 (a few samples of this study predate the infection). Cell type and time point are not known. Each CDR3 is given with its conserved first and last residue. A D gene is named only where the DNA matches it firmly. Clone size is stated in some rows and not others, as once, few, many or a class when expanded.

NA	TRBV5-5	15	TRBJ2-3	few	CASTRQPGRTDTQYF	TGTGCCAGCACCCGGCAGCCCGGCAGGACAGATACGCAGTATTTT
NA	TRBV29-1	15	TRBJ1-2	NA	CSVPPQEYRVNGYTF	TGCAGCGTTCCGCCCCAGGAGTACAGGGTCAATGGCTACACCTTC
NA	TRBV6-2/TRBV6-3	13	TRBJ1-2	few	CASSYGSGRGYTF	TGTGCCAGCAGTTACGGGTCAGGACGTGGCTACACCTTC
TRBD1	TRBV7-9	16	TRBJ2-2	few	CASSPLGQTNTGELFF	TGTGCCAGCAGCCCCCTGGGACAGACGAACACCGGGGAGCTGTTTTTT
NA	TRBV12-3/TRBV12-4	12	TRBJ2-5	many	CASSFRKETQYF	TGTGCCAGCAGTTTTCGTAAAGAGACCCAGTACTTC
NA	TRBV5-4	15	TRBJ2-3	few	CASSGGPGGTDTQYF	TGTGCCAGCAGCGGGGGCCCGGGAGGTACAGATACGCAGTATTTT
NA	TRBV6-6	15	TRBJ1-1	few	CASSIRGSLNTEAFF	TGTGCCAGCAGCATTCGGGGTTCCCTGAACACTGAAGCTTTCTTT
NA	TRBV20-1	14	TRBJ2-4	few	CSASPTLAKNIQYF	TGCAGTGCTAGCCCTACACTAGCCAAAAACATTCAGTACTTC
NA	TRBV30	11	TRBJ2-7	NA	CAWRREYEQYF	TGTGCCTGGAGGAGGGAGTACGAGCAGTACTTC
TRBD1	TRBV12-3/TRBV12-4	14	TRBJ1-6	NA	CASSWDRGQSPLHF	TGTGCCAGCAGCTGGGACAGGGGGCAATCACCCCTCCACTTT
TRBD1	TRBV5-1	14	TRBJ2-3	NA	CASSPGQGLDTQYF	TGCGCCAGCAGCCCAGGACAGGGACTAGATACGCAGTATTTT
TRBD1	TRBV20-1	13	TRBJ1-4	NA	CSARDREYEKLFF	TGCAGTGCCAGGGACAGGGAGTATGAAAAACTGTTTTTT
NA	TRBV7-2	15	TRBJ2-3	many	CASSLMRGSTDTQYF	TGTGCCAGCAGCTTAATGAGGGGGAGCACAGATACGCAGTATTTT
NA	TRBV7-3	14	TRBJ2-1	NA	CASSRQGGVDEQFF	TGTGCCAGCAGCCGCCAGGGGGGCGTCGATGAGCAGTTCTTC
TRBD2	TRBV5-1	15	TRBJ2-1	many	CASSLAASGGNEQFF	TGCGCCAGCAGCTTAGCGGCTAGCGGGGGGAATGAGCAGTTCTTC
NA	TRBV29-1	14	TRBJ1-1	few	CSVERQGPVTEAFF	TGCAGCGTTGAGCGCCAGGGGCCGGTCACTGAAGCTTTCTTT
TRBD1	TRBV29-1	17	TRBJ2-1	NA	CSVEPGGRTLRWNEQFF	TGCAGCGTTGAACCAGGGGGCAGGACCCTCCGTTGGAATGAGCAGTTCTTC
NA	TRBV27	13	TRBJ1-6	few	CASSLFWYSPLHF	TGTGCCAGCAGTTTATTCTGGTACTCACCCCTCCACTTT